One sample yielded the 25 T cell receptor beta chains listed below, sequenced in a study of T cell responses to AZD1222 COVID-19 vaccine. This table comes from immunoSEQ multiplex PCR, and its TCRdb copy is limited to in-frame clones, with some not included. The sample lists about 120,000 clones, 75% to 95% occurring once. This specimen consisted of peripheral blood, obtained on day 0 of AZD1222 vaccination. The receptors here all came from an adult in good health.

The genes are TRBV24-1 and TRBJ2-2, with D perhaps TRBD2 (5 bases). The CDR3 is made up of 16 amino acids. The V and J ends lost 4 bases and 1 base respectively, with 12 bases between them. Germline V gene sequence: CDR1 KGHDR, CDR2 SFDVKD. CDR3 sequence: CATSDPTRGNTGELFF. DNA for the CDR3: TGTGCCACCAGTGACCCGACCCGGGGGAACACCGGGGAGCTGTTTTTT.

The chain links TRBV19 to TRBJ1-1; perhaps TRBD1 as D (5 bases). The length of the CDR3 is 13 residues. Trimming shortened V by 7 bases and J by 7 bases, and 16 bases separated the two germline ends. Germline CDR1 is LNHDA and CDR2 is SQIVND (reference sequence). Here the CDR3 reads CASTGTDGLEAFF. The CDR3 DNA sequence: TGTGCCAGTACCGGGACGGACGGCCTTGAAGCTTTCTTT.

This chain connects TRBV4-1 to TRBJ1-5; 10 nucleotides match TRBD1. The length of the CDR3 is 18 residues. The V gene's germline CDR1 is MGHRA and CDR2 YSYEKL. Trimming removed 0 bases from V and 2 bases from J; junction bases left unmatched: 7. DNA of the CDR3: TGCGCCAGCAGCCAAGATCGACAGGGGGCATGGGGCAATCAGCCCCAGCATTTT. Residues: CASSQDRQGAWGNQPQHF.

J is TRBJ1-1 and V is TRBV19, with D hard to call. The germline CDR1 and CDR2 sequences are LNHDA and SQIVND (reference sequence). Trimming took 5 bases from V and 4 from J, leaving 11 bases between them. The CDR3 is 13 amino acids. The CDR3: CASSVGVRTEAFF. The CDR3 coding sequence is TGTGCCAGTAGTGTCGGAGTGCGCACTGAAGCTTTCTTT.

The rearrangement uses TRBV5-8 and TRBJ1-2, with D unresolved. V gave up 3 bases and J gave up 1 base, with 16 bases separating them. This CDR3 comprises 16 residues. Germline V gene sequence: CDR1 SGHTS, CDR2 YDEGEE. CDR3 bases: TGTGCCAGCAGCTCAATTTGGATGGTATTTAACTATGGCTACACCTTC. It translates to CASSSIWMVFNYGYTF. Filled out from reference TRBV5-8 and TRBJ1-2, the complete variable domain reads EAGVTQSPTHLIKTRGQQATLRCSPISGHTSVYWYQQALGLGLQFLLWYDEGEERNRGNFPPRFSGRQFPNYSSELNVNALELEDSALYLCASSSIWMVFNYGYTFGSGTRLTVV.

The chain combines TRBV27 with TRBJ2-1, with D possibly being TRBD1 (5 bases). The CDR3 sequence is 14 residues long. V was clipped by 6 bases and J by 4 bases, with 13 bases between them. Germline loops: CDR1 MNHEY, CDR2 SMNVEV (reference sequence). This CDR3 is CASRQALAYNEQFF. The CDR3 DNA sequence: TGTGCCAGCAGACAGGCTCTCGCTTACAATGAGCAGTTCTTC.

This chain links TRBV11-3 with TRBJ2-1; D gene uncertain. V was shortened by 5 bases and J by 6 bases, with 14 bases between the two germline ends. Germline-derived CDR1 and CDR2 are SGHNT and YENEEA. The length of the CDR3 is 14 residues. The CDR3 nucleotides read TGTGCCAGCAGCCTGTACAAACGGAGCAATGAGCAGTTCTTC. Residues: CASSLYKRSNEQFF.

The genes are TRBV5-5 and TRBJ1-5; 10 nucleotides line up with TRBD1. Trimming cost V 4 bases and J 4 bases; bases outside gene matches: 14. The CDR3 totals 18 residues. CDR1 and CDR2 (germline): SGHKS, YYEKEE (reference sequence). CDR3 DNA sequence: TGTGCCAGCAGCCCACGACAGGGGGCGACGGCGGGAAATCAGCCCCAGCATTTT. Its protein is CASSPRQGATAGNQPQHF.

The chain uses TRBV7-3 and TRBJ2-1; a possible D gene is TRBD2 (7 bases). The CDR3 has 17 amino acids. With 5 bases removed from V and 7 bases from J, the gap between germline ends came to 24 bases. Germline loops: CDR1 SGHTA, CDR2 FQGTGA. This CDR3 reads CASSPVGGADFTNEQFF. The CDR3 bases are TGTGCCAGCAGCCCAGTAGGGGGGGCCGATTTTACAAATGAGCAGTTCTTC.

The rearrangement joins TRBV28 to TRBJ2-3; 7 nucleotides match TRBD2. The CDR3 spans 14 residues. The ends lost 3 bases at V and 4 bases at J; junction bases unmatched: 4. CDR1 and CDR2 (germline): MDHEN, SYDVKM. The CDR3 sequence is CASSLWTRPDTQYF. The CDR3 nucleotides read TGTGCCAGCAGTTTGTGGACTAGGCCAGATACGCAGTATTTT.

The chain carries TRBV29-1 and TRBJ2-1; D is tentatively TRBD1 or TRBD2 (7 bases each). In germline, CDR1 is SQVTM, CDR2 ANQGSEA. The CDR3 sequence is 15 residues long. The CDR3 DNA is TGCGGGAGCGGTCGGGGAGGGGGCAGCTACAATGAGCAGTTCTTC. Its protein product is CGSGRGGGSYNEQFF.

This chain joins TRBV6-5 and TRBJ2-7; TRBD2 matches at 8 bases. Germline trimming cut 6 bases from V and 2 bases from J; bases unmatched to any gene: 9. The CDR3 sequence is 15 residues long. From germline, CDR1 is MNHEY and CDR2 SVGAGI. The CDR3 DNA is TGTGCCAGCAGCTCCCGACGGGGGGGACCCTACGAGCAGTACTTC. Its translation: CASSSRRGGPYEQYF.

This chain links TRBV13 with TRBJ2-3; the D is unclear. V lost 3 bases, J lost 0 bases, and 7 bases lay in between. Germline V CDR1 and CDR2: PRHDT, FYEKMQ (reference sequence). This CDR3 spans 14 amino acids. The DNA of the CDR3 is TGTGCCAGCAGCTTGGTGGGTAGCACAGATACGCAGTATTTT. Amino acids: CASSLVGSTDTQYF.

V and J are TRBV6-4 and TRBJ2-2; 8 bases map to TRBD2. This CDR3 is built from 14 residues. After removal of 6 bases from V and 7 bases from J, the junction contained 7 bases not matched to a gene. Germline V gene sequence: CDR1 MRHNA, CDR2 SNTAGT. In DNA, the CDR3 is TGTGCCAGCAGGGAGATAGCGGGAATCGGGGAGCTGTTTTTT. Translated, it gives CASREIAGIGELFF.

The chain carries TRBV9 and TRBJ2-5; the D is unclear. Germline CDR1 reads SGDLS; CDR2 reads YYNGEE. V was trimmed by 0 bases and J by 3 bases, leaving 3 bases between them. This CDR3 spans 12 amino acids. The CDR3 DNA is TGTGCCAGCAGCGTAGGGGAAGAGACCCAGTACTTC. Translated: CASSVGEETQYF.

V gene TRBV6-6 combines with J gene TRBJ2-3, with 7 bases fitting TRBD2. Germline CDR1 is MNHNY and CDR2 is SVGAGI (reference sequence). V trimming: 8 bases; J trimming: 1 base; junction bases outside the gene matches: 12. The CDR3 totals 16 residues. CDR3 region: CASSASASGRTDTQYF. The CDR3 nucleotides are TGTGCCAGCTCTGCTTCGGCTAGCGGACGCACAGATACGCAGTATTTT.

V and J are TRBV28 and TRBJ2-1; maybe TRBD1 (6 bases). Germline V gene data show CDR1 as MDHEN and CDR2 as SYDVKM. This CDR3 comprises 12 residues. The ends were cut back, 8 bases at V and 9 bases at J, with 14 bases in the middle. The CDR3 bases are TGTGCCAGCGGACCCACAGGGTTTGAGCAGTTCTTC. It encodes CASGPTGFEQFF.

The gene calls are TRBV9 and TRBJ2-7; D call uncertain. This CDR3 region has 14 residues. Germline V gene data show CDR1 as SGDLS and CDR2 as YYNGEE. V dropped 0 bases and J dropped 4 bases, with 11 bases sitting between them. The CDR3 loop is CASSVASTDYEQYF. In DNA form, the CDR3 reads TGTGCCAGCAGCGTAGCATCGACGGATTACGAGCAGTACTTC.

CDR3 loop: CASSESSALPVYGYTF. CDR3 DNA: TGTGCCAGCAGTGAATCTTCCGCGTTGCCTGTCTATGGCTACACCTTC. The chain joins TRBV6-1 to TRBJ1-2; D gene uncertain. V lost 2 bases to trimming and J lost 4 bases, with 17 bases between them. Looked up from germline, CDR1 is MNHNS and CDR2 is SASEGT. The CDR3 is 16 residues long.

V is TRBV9 and J is TRBJ2-3; 12 nucleotides align to TRBD2. CDR3 length: 19 residues. Germline CDR1 is SGDLS and CDR2 is YYNGEE. The V and J ends lost 3 bases and 1 base, in that order; junction bases with no gene match: 12. In DNA, the CDR3 is TGTGCCAGCAGCGGAGGATCTAGCGGGAGGGCCCCTGGCACAGATACGCAGTATTTT. Protein sequence: CASSGGSSGRAPGTDTQYF.

This sequence joins TRBV5-4 and TRBJ1-1; no firm D call. Germline V gene sequence: CDR1 SGHNT, CDR2 YYREEE (reference sequence). CDR3 length equals 13 residues. Trimming shortened V by 9 bases and J by 6 bases, and 18 bases separated the two germline ends. In DNA, the CDR3 is TGTGCCACCAACACGTTCGGGCGTCCTGAAGCTTTCTTT. It translates to CATNTFGRPEAFF.

The chain combines TRBV11-2 with TRBJ1-1; D ambiguous. The CDR3 is 13 amino acids. Trimming cost V 0 bases and J 3 bases, with 5 bases left between them. The germline V gene encodes CDR1 SGHAT and CDR2 FQNNGV. CDR3 sequence reads: CASSLDSHTEAFF. The CDR3 nucleotides read TGTGCCAGCAGCTTAGACAGCCACACTGAAGCTTTCTTT.

The chain couples TRBV3-1 (or the pseudogene TRBV3-2) to TRBJ1-1; D unresolved. This CDR3 comprises 13 residues. Germline CDR1 reads LGHDT; CDR2 reads YNNKEL (reference sequence). The germline V and J ends were trimmed by 4 bases and 1 base, with 7 bases remaining between them. CDR3 residues: CASSLKTNTEAFF. The CDR3, as DNA: TGTGCCAGCAGCCTCAAGACGAACACTGAAGCTTTCTTT.

V usage is TRBV18 and J usage is TRBJ1-4, with a weak D call TRBD1 (5 bases). V shed 6 bases and J shed 12 bases, with 23 bases lying between them. The germline gives CDR1 KGHSH, CDR2 LQKENI. The CDR3 is 15 residues long. As DNA, the CDR3 is TGTGCCAGCTCTCCATCTAGGGACTCTGTTAGGGAACTGTTTTTT. Translation gives CASSPSRDSVRELFF.

The chain carries TRBV6-5 and TRBJ2-7, with TRBD1 matching 9 bases. Germline V gene data show CDR1 as MNHEY and CDR2 as SVGAGI. The ends lost 6 bases at V and 1 base at J; junction bases unmatched: 7. This CDR3 spans 15 amino acids. The CDR3 DNA reads TGTGCCAGCAGGTACCGGGACAGGGTTTCCTACGAGCAGTACTTC. It encodes CASRYRDRVSYEQYF.